Below, 8 T cell receptor beta chains from the same sample are listed, as sequenced in a study of technical replicates of blood from several donors. The repertoire was sequenced with immunoSEQ multiplex PCR; TCRdb's copy has only in-frame clones and lacks some. This repertoire shows around 70,000 clones, 93% found once; its top ten account for 0.2% to 0.3%. The sample was T cells isolated from PBMCs. These receptors all stem from a human donor in good health.

The rearrangement uses TRBV28 and TRBJ2-3, with 7 bases identical to TRBD1. CDR1 is MDHEN, CDR2 SYDVKM, per germline. CDR3 length: 15 residues. V was pared by 1 base and J by 3 bases, with 4 bases of the junction left unmatched. The CDR3 sequence: CASSLSQGETDTQYF. The DNA for the CDR3 is TGTGCCAGCAGTTTATCGCAGGGGGAGACAGATACGCAGTATTTT.

A few counts support this clone. This chain links TRBV10-1 with TRBJ1-2, with D tentatively TRBD1 (5 bases). V was pared by 3 bases and J by 7 bases, with 15 bases between. Germline loops: CDR1 WNHNN, CDR2 SYGVQD (reference sequence). This CDR3 region has 14 residues. The CDR3 sequence: CASSDGGIVAGYTF. As DNA, the CDR3 is TGCGCCAGCAGTGATGGGGGGATAGTTGCTGGCTACACCTTC.

The gene calls are TRBV12-5 and TRBJ2-7; 10 nucleotides align to TRBD1. CDR1 and CDR2 from the germline V gene are LGHNT and FRNRAP. V lost 5 bases to trimming and J lost 2 bases; unmatched junction nucleotides: 6. The CDR3 is 15 amino acids. The DNA for the CDR3 is TGTGCTAGTGGTCTTCCGGGACAGGGGACCTACGAGCAGTACTTC. It yields the protein CASGLPGQGTYEQYF.

V gene TRBV28 combines with J gene TRBJ1-4; D is possibly TRBD1 (6 bases). From germline, CDR1 is MDHEN and CDR2 SYDVKM. The V and J ends lost 7 bases and 15 bases respectively, with 24 bases between them. The CDR3 runs 14 residues. CDR3 protein: CASTRFQQGKGLFF. The CDR3 coding sequence is TGTGCCAGCACACGATTCCAACAGGGAAAGGGATTGTTTTTT.

The chain combines TRBV27 with TRBJ2-4; D remains ambiguous. There are 18 residues in the CDR3. V was shortened by 0 bases and J by 10 bases, with 25 bases between the two germline ends. Per the germline V gene, CDR1 is MNHEY and CDR2 is SMNVEV (reference sequence). For the CDR3, the DNA is TGTGCCAGCAGTTTATCGACTTTGACGACGGCTGGCCGGTGGATTCAGTACTTC. It encodes CASSLSTLTTAGRWIQYF.

J is TRBJ2-1 and V is TRBV5-1; 9 bases map to TRBD2. The CDR3 is 14 amino acids. Trimming took 7 bases from V and 6 from J; bases not matched to a gene: 8. Germline values: CDR1 SGHRS, CDR2 YFSETQ. The CDR3 nucleotides are TGCGCCAGCGTCTGGCGGGAGGGAGGCAATGAGCAGTTCTTC. Protein sequence: CASVWREGGNEQFF. Variable domain in full (rest from reference TRBV5-1 and TRBJ2-1): KAGVTQTPRYLIKTRGQQVTLSCSPISGHRSVSWYQQTPGQGLQFLFEYFSETQRNKGNFPGRFSGRQFSNSRSEMNVSTLELGDSALYLCASVWREGGNEQFFGPGTRLTVL.

V gene TRBV19 combines with J gene TRBJ2-1; 10 bases line up with TRBD2. Unmatched junction bases numbered 6, after V lost 8 bases and J lost 5 bases. Looked up from germline, CDR1 is LNHDA and CDR2 is SQIVND (reference sequence). The CDR3 extends over 14 amino acids. CDR3 sequence reads: CASGAGGPHNEQFF. Written as DNA, the CDR3 is TGTGCCAGTGGAGCGGGAGGGCCCCACAATGAGCAGTTCTTC.

The V call is TRBV6-5, the J call TRBJ2-5; D unclear. Germline assignment: CDR1 MNHEY and CDR2 SVGAGI. V shed 0 bases and J shed 5 bases, with 10 bases lying between them. The CDR3 runs to 14 residues. CDR3 DNA: TGTGCCAGCAGTTACTCCCCCGGCAGGGAGACCCAGTACTTC. This codes for CASSYSPGRETQYF.